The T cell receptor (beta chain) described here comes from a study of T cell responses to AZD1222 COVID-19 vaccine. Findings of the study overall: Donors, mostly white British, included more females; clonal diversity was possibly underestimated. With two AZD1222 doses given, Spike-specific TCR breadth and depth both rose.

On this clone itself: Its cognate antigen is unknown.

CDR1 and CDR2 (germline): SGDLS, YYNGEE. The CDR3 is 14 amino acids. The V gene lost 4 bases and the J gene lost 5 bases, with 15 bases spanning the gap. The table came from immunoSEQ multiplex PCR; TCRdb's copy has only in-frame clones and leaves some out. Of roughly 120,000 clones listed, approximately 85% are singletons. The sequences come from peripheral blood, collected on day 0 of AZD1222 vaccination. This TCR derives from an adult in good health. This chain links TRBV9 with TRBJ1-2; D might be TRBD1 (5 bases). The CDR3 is CASSPQGVAYGYTF. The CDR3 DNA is TGTGCCAGCAGCCCTCAAGGGGTGGCGTATGGCTACACCTTC.